This TCR beta chain was sequenced in a study of OX40 agonist ivuxolimab in advanced cancers. Overall study: Each dose-escalation patient presented with hepatocellular carcinoma, melanoma, renal cell or head and neck cancer.

Sequencing used immunoSEQ multiplex PCR; TCRdb keeps in-frame clones, though not all of them. The sample carries around 94,000 clones, about nine tenths recorded once. The germline gives CDR1 LNHDA, CDR2 SQIVND (reference sequence). The V end lost 3 bases, the J end lost 4 bases, and 12 bases lay between the germline ends. The CDR3 is made up of 14 amino acids. The chain is built from TRBV19 and TRBJ1-2; the D gene is possibly TRBD1 (6 bases). The clonotype was recovered from an adult with an advanced solid tumor such as melanoma, head and neck, liver or kidney cancer. The sample here was CD4+ or CD8+ T cells sorted from blood, taken in a trial of the OX40 agonist ivuxolimab. The CDR3 protein is CASSIRGQIYGYTF. The CDR3 DNA reads as TGTGCCAGTAGTATCCGAGGACAGATCTATGGCTACACCTTC.